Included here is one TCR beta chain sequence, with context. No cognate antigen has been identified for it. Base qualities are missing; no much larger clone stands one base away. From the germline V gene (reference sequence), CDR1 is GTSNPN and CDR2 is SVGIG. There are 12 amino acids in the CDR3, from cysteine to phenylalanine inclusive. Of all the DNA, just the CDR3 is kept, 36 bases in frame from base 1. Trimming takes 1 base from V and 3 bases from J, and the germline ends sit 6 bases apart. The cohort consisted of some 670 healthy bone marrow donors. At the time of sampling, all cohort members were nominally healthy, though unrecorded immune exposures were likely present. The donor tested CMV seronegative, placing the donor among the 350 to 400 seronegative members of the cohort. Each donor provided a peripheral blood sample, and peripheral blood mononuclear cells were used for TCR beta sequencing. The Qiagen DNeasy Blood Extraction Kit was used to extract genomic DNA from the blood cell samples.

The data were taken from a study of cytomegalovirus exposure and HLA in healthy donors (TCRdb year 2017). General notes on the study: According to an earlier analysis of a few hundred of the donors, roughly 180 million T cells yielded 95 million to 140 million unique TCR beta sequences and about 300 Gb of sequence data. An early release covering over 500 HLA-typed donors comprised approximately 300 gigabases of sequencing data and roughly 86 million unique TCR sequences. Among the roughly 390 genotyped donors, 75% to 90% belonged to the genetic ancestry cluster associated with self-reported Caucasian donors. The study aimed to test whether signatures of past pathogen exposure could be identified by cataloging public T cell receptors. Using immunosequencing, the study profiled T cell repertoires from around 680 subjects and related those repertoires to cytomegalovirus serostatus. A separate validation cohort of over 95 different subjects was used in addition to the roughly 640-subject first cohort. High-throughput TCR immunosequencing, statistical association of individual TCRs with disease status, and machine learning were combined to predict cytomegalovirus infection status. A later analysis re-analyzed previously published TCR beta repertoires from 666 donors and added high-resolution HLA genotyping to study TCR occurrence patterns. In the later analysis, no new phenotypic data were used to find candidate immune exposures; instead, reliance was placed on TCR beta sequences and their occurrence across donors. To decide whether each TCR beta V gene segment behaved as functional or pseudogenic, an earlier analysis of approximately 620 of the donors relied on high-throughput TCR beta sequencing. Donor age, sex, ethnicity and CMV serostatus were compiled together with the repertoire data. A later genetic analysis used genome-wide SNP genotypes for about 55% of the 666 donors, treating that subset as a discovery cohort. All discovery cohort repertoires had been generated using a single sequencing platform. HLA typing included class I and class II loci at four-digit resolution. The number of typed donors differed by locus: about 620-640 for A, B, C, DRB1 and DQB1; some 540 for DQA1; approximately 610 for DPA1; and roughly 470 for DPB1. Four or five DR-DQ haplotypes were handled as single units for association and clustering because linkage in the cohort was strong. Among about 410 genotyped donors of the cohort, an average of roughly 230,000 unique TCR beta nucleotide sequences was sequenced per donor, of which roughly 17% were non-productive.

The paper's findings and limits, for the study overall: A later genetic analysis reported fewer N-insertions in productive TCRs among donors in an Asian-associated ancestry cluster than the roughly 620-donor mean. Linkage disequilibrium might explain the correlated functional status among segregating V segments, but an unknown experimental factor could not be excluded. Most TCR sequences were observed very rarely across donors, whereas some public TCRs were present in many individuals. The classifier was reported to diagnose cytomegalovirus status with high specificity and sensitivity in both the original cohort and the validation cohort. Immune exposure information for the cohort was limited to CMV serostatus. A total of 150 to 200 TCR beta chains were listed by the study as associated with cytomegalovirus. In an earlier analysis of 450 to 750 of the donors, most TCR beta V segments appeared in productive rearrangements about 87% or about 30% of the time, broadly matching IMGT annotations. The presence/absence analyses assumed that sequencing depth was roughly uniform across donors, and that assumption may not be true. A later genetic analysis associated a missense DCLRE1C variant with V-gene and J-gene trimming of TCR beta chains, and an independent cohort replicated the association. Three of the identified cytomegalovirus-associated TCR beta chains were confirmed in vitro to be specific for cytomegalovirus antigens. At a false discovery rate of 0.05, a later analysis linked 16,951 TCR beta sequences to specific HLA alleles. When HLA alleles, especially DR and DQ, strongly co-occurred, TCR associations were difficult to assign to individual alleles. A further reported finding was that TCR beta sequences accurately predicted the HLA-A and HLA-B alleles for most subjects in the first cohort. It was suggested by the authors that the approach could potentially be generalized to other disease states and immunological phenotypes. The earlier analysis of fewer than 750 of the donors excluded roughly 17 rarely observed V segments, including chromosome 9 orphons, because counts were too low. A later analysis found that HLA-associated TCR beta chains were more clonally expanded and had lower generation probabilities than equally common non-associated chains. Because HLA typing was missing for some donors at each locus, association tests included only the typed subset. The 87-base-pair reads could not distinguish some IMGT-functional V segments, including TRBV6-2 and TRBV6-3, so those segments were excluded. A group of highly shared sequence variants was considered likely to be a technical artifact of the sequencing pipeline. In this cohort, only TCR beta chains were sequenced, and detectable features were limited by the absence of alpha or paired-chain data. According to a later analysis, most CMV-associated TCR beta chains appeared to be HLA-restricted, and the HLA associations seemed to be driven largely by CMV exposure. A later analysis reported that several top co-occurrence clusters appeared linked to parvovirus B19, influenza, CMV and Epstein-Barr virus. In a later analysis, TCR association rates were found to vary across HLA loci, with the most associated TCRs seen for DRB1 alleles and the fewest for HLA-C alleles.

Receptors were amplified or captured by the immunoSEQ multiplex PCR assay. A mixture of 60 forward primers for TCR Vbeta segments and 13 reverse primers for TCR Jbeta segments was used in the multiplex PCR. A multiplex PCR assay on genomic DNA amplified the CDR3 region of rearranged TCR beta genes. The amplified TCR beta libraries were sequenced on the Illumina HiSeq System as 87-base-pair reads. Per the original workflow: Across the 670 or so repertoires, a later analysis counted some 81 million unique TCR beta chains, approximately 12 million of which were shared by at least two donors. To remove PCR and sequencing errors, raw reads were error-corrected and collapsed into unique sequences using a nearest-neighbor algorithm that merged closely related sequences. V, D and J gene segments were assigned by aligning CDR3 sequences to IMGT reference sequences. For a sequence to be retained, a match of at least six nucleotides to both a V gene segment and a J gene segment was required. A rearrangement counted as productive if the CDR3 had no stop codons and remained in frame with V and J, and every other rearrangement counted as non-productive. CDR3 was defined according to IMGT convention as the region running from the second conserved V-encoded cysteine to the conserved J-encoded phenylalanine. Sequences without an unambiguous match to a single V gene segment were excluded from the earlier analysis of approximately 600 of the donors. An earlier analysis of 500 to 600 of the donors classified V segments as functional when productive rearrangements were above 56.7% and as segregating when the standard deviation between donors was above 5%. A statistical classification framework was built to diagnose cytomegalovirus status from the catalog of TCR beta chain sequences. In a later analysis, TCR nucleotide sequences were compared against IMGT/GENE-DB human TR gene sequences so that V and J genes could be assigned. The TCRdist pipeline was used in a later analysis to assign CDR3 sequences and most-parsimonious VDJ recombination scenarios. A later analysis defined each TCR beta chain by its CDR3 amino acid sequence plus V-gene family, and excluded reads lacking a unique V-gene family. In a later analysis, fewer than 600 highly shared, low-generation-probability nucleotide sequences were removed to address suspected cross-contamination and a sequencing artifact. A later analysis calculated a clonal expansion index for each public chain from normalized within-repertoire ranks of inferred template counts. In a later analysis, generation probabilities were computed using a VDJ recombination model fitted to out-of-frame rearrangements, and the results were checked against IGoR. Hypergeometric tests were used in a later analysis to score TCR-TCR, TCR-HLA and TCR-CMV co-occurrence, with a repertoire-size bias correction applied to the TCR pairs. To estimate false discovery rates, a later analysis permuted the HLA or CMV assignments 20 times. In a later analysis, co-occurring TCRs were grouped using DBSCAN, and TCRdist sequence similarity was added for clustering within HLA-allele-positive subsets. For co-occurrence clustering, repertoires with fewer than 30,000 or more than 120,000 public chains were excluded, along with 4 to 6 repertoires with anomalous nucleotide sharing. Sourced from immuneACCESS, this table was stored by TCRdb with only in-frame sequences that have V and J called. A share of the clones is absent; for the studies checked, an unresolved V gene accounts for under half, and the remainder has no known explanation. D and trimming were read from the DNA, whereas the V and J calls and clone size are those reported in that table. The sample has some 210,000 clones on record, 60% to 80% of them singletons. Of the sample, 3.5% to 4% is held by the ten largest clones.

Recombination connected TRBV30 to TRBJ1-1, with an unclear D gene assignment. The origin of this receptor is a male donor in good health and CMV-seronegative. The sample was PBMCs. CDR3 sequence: CAWSDSYTEAFF. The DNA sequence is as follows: TGTGCCTGGAGTGACAGTTACACTGAAGCTTTCTTT.